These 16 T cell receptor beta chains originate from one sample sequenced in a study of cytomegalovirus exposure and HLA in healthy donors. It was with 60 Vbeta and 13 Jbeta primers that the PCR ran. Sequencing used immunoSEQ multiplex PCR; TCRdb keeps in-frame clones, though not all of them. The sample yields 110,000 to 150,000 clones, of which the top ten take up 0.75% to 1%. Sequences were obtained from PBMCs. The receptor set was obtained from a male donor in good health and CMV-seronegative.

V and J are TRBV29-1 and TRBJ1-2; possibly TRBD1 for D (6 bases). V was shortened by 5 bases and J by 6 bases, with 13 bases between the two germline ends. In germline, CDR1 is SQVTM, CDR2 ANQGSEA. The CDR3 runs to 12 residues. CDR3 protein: CSVPGRTDGYTF. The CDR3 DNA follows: TGCAGCGTTCCCGGACGGACAGATGGCTACACCTTC.

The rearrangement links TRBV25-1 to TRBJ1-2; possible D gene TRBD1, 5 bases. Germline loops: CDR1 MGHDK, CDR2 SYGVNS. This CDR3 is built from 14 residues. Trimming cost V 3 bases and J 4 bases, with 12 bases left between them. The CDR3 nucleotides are TGTGCCAGCAGTGAGGGGGGTTCCGTCTATGGCTACACCTTC. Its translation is CASSEGGSVYGYTF.

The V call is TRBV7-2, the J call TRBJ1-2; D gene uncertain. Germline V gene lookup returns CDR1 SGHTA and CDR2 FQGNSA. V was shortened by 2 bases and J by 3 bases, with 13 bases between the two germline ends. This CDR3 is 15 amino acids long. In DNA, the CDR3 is TGTGCCAGCAGCTTACCCCGCCCAGGCCACTATGGCTACACCTTC. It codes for CASSLPRPGHYGYTF.

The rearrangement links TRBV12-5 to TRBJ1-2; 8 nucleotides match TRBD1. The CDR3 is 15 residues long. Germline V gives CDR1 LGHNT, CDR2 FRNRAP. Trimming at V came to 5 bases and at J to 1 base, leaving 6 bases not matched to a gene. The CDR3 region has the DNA TGTGCTAGTGGTACCGGGACAGGACATAACTATGGCTACACCTTC. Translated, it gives CASGTGTGHNYGYTF.

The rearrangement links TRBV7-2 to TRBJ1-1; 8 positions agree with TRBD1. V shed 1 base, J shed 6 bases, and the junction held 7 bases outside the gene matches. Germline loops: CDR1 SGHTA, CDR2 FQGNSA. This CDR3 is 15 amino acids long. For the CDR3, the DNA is TGTGCCAGCAGCTTAGTGCAGGGGGCCCCACCTGAAGCTTTCTTT. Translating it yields CASSLVQGAPPEAFF.

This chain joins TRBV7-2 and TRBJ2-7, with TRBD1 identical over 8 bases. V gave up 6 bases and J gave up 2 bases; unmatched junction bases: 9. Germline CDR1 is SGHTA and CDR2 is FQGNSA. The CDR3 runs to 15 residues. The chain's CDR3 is CASSPGTGFTYEQYF. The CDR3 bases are TGTGCCAGCAGTCCCGGGACAGGTTTTACCTACGAGCAGTACTTC.

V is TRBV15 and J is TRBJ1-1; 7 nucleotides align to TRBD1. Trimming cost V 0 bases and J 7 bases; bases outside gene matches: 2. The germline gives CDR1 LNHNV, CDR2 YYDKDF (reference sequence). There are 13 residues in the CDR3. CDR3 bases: TGTGCCACCAGCAGAGAAGGGGGCTTTGAAGCTTTCTTT. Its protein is CATSREGGFEAFF.

The CDR3 DNA is TGTGCCACCGGCGTAGGGGAAATATATAGCAATCAGCCCCAGCATTTT. Translation: CATGVGEIYSNQPQHF. This chain links TRBV15 with TRBJ1-5; D perhaps matches TRBD1 (5 bases). The CDR3 covers 16 residues. The V and J ends lost 8 bases and 0 bases respectively, with 17 bases between them. Germline lookup yields CDR1 LNHNV and CDR2 YYDKDF (reference sequence).

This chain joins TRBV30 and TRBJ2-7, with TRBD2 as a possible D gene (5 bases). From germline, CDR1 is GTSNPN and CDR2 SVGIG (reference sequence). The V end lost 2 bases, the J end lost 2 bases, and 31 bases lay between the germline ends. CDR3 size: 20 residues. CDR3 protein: CAWSNVSTESRRRQPYEQYF. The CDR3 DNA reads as TGTGCCTGGAGTAACGTCTCGACCGAATCCCGGAGGAGGCAGCCCTACGAGCAGTACTTC.

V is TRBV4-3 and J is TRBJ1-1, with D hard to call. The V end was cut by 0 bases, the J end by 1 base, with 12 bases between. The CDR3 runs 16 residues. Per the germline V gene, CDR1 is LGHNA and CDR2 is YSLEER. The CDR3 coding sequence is TGCGCCAGCAGCCAAGATAGTGGCCCGGGGAACACTGAAGCTTTCTTT. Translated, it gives CASSQDSGPGNTEAFF.

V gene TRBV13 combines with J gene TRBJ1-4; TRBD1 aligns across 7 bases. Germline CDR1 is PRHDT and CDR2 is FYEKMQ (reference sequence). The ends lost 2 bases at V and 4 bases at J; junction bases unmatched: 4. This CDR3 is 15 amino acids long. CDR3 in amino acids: CASSLRGGGNEKLFF. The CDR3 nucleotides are TGTGCCAGCAGCTTAAGAGGGGGCGGTAATGAAAAACTGTTTTTT.

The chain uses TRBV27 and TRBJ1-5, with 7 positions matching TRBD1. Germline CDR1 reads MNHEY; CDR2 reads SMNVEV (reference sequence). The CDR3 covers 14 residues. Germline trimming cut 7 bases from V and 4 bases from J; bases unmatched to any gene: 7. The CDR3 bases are TGTGCCAGCATGCGGACAGGAAGAAATCAGCCCCAGCATTTT. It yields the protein CASMRTGRNQPQHF.

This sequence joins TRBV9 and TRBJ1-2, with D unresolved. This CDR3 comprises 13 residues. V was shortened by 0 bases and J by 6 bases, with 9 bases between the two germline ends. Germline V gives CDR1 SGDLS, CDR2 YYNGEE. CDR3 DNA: TGTGCCAGCAGCGTAGGGCCAAACCATGGCTACACCTTC. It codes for CASSVGPNHGYTF.

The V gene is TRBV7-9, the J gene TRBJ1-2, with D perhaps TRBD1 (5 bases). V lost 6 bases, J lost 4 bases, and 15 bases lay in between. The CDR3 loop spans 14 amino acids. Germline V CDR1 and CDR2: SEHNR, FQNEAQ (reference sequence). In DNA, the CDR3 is TGTGCCAGCAGATCAGGGTCCCACTTCTATGGCTACACCTTC. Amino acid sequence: CASRSGSHFYGYTF. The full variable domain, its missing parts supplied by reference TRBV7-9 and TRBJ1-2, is DTGVSQNPRHKITKRGQNVTFRCDPISEHNRLYWYRQTLGQGPEFLTYFQNEAQLEKSRLLSDRFSAERPKGSFSTLEIQRTEQGDSAMYLCASRSGSHFYGYTFGSGTRLTVV.

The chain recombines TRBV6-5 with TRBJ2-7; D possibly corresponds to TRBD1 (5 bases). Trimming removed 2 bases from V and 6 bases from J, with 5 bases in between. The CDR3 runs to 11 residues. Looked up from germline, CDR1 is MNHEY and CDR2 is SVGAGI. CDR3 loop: CASSYTGEQYF. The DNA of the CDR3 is TGTGCCAGCAGTTACACAGGCGAGCAGTACTTC.

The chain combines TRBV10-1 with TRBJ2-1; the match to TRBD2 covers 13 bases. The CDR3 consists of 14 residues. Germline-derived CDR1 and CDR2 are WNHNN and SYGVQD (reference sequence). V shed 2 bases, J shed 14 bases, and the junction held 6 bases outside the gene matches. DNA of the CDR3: TGCGCCAGCAGTGAGACTAGCGGGAGGGGGGGGAAGTTCTTC. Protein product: CASSETSGRGGKFF.